This T cell receptor (beta chain) was identified during a study of post-analysis software for immune sequencing data. Across the whole study: The disease courses spanned relapsing-remitting, secondary progressive and progressive-relapsing forms of multiple sclerosis.

This clonotype was seen a handful of times. Its antigen is currently unknown. CDR3 length: 16 residues. Germline V gene data show CDR1 as LGHDT and CDR2 as YNNKEL (reference sequence). J lost 1 base, V lost 5 bases, and 8 bases had no gene match. Carried by the TCR beta cDNA libraries were unique molecular identifiers. T cells numbering roughly 0.9 to 10 million yielded cDNA molecules that totaled roughly 500,000. In TCRdb, the PCR reads were re-called with MiXCR into one record per CDR3 protein. The table shows under 900,000 distinct CDR3 sequences, with around 50% occurring only once. Study results and limitations: Samples from a shared batch, those prepared together, strongly co-clustered by F measure. Relative to controls, patients had several TRBV segments at higher frequency, with TRBV5-6, TRBV5-1 and TRBV20-1 among these.

V gene TRBV3-1 combines with J gene TRBJ2-3; 8 bases fit TRBD2. This clonotype originated in a girl aged 10-17 years with multiple sclerosis. The sample taken for sequencing was blood. As DNA, the CDR3 is TGTGCCAGCAGCTCGCGGGGGGACCATCGCACAGATACGCAGTATTTT. Protein sequence: CASSSRGDHRTDTQYF.